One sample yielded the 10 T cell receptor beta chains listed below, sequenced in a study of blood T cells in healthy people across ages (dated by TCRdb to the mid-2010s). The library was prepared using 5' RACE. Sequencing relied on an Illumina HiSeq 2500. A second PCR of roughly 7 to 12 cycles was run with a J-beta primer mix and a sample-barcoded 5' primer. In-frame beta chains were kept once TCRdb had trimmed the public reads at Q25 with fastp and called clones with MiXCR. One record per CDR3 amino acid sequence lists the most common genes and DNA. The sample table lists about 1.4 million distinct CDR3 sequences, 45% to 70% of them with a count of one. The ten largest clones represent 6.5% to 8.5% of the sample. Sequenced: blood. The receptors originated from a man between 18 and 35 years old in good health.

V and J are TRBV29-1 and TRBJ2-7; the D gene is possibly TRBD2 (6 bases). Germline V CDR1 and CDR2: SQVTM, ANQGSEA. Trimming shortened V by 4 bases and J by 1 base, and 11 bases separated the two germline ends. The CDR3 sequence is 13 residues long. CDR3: CSVGVGGSYEQYF. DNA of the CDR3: TGCAGCGTTGGAGTGGGGGGTTCCTACGAGCAGTACTTC.

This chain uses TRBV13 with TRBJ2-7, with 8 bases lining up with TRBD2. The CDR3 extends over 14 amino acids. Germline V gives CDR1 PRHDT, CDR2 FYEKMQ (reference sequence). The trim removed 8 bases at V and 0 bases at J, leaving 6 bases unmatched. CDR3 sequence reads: CASFLAGRSYEQYF. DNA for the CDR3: TGTGCCAGCTTCTTAGCGGGACGCTCCTACGAGCAGTACTTC.

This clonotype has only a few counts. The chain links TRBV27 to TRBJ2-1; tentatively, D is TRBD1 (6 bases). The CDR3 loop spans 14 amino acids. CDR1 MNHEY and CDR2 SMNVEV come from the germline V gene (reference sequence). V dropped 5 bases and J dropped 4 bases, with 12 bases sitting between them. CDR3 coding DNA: TGTGCCAGCAGTGAGTTTACAGGGTACAATGAGCAGTTCTTC. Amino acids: CASSEFTGYNEQFF.

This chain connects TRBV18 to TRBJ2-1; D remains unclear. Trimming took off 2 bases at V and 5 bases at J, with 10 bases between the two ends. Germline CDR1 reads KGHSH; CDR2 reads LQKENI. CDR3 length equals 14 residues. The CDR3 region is CASSPGPTNNEQFF. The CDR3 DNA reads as TGTGCCAGCTCACCAGGGCCAACGAACAATGAGCAGTTCTTC. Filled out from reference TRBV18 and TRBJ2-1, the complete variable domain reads NAGVMQNPRHLVRRRGQEARLRCSPMKGHSHVYWYRQLPEEGLKFMVYLQKENIIDESGMPKERFSAEFPKEGPSILRIQQVVRGDSAAYFCASSPGPTNNEQFFGPGTRLTVL.

The CDR3 protein is CASSFSIGTSQEQYF. Here the CDR3 DNA reads TGCGCCAGCAGCTTTAGTATCGGGACTAGCCAGGAGCAGTACTTC. The V and J genes are TRBV4-1 and TRBJ2-7; 9 bases match TRBD2. The germline CDR1 and CDR2 sequences are MGHRA and YSYEKL. This CDR3 region has 15 residues. V was pared by 5 bases and J by 7 bases, with 12 bases of the junction left unmatched.

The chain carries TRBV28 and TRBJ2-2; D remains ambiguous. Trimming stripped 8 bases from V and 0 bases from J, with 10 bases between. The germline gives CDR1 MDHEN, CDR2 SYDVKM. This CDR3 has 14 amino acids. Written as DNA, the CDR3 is TGTGCCAGCTTTTCACTGCCGAACACCGGGGAGCTGTTTTTT. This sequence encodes CASFSLPNTGELFF.

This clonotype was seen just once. Here the CDR3 DNA reads TGTGCCACCGATCGACAGCGTGCCCCTAATACGCAGTATTTT. This sequence encodes CATDRQRAPNTQYF. J is TRBJ2-3 and V is TRBV2; tentative D call: TRBD1 (5 bases). This CDR3 is built from 14 residues. The V gene's germline CDR1 is SNHLY and CDR2 FYNNEI. V lost 10 bases to trimming and J lost 7 bases, with 21 bases between them.

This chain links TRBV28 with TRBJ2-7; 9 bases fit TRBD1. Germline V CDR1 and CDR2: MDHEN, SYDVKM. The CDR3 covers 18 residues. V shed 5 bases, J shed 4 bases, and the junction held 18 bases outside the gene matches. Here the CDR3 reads CASSGDRETISSSYEQYF. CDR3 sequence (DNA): TGTGCCAGCAGTGGGGACAGGGAAACAATCTCTAGTTCGTACGAGCAGTACTTC.

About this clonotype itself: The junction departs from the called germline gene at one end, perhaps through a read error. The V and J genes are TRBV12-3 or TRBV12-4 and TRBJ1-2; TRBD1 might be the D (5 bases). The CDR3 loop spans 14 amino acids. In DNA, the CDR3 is TGTGCCAGCAGTTCATCGGACACCAACTATGGCCACACCTTC. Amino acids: CASSSSDTNYGHTF.

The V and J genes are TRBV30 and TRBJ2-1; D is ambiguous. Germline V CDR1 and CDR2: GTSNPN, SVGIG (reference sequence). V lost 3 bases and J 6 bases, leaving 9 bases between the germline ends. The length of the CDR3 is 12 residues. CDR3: CAWRGSGNEQFF. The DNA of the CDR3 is TGTGCCTGGAGGGGAAGTGGCAATGAGCAGTTCTTC.